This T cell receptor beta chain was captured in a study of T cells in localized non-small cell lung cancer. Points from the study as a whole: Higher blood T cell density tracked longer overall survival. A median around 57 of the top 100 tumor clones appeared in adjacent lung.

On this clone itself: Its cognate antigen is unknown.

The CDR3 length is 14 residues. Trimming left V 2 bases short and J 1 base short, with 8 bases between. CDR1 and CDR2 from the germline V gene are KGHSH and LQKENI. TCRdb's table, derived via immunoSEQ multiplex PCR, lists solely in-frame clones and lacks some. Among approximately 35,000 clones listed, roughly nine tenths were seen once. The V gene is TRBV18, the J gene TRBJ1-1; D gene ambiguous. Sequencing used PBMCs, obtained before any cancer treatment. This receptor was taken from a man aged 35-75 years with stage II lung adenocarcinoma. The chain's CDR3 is CASSPINGNTEAFF. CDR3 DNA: TGTGCCAGCTCACCAATTAACGGGAACACTGAAGCTTTCTTT.